This T cell receptor beta chain is from a study of control samples from healthy donors and cancer patients. Trimming took off 2 bases at V and 2 bases at J, with 12 bases between the two ends. The CDR3 is made up of 15 amino acids. Germline V gene lookup returns CDR1 MNHEY and CDR2 SVGAGI. Only in-frame clones appear in the TCRdb table, and some are missing; sequencing was by immunoSEQ multiplex PCR. Found here are approximately 220,000 clones, around 94% of them singletons; the top ten hold approximately 1.4%. The chain employs TRBV6-5 and TRBJ2-5, with D maybe TRBD2 (6 bases). The origin of this receptor is a man aged 45 to 65 in good health. Sequencing was done on a sample of blood. The CDR3 DNA reads TGTGCCAGCAGTTACGAGGCACGGGGGCAAGAGACCCAGTACTTC. Amino acid sequence: CASSYEARGQETQYF.